This T cell receptor beta chain was observed in a study of blood T cell repertoires in COVID-19 (dated by TCRdb to about 2020). Broadly, across the study: Samples from collaborators originated in the United States, Italy and Spain and spanned both the acute and convalescent phases of COVID-19. The material from the prospective study consisted of cDNA or gDNA derived from T cells, B-cell-depleted T cells, or PBMCs. The dataset comprised deeply sampled blood TCRbeta repertoires from subjects exposed to, actively infected with, or recovered from COVID-19. The repertoires were released in a freely available public database meant as a resource for research on the immune response to SARS-CoV-2. The samples were drawn from two sources: the first 160 participants of the ongoing ImmuneRACE study, and fewer than 1,500 subjects contributed by 6 global collaborators. Nearly every sample came with metadata listing a de-identified subject ID, COVID-19 status, age in years and sex. HLA class I and class II types, where available, came from metadata supplied by the sample provider rather than from assay-based typing. The study at large found these results: The quantity of clinical and demographic metadata differed by source and by participant and was supplied without curation.

TCRbeta CDR3 regions were amplified from genomic DNA using the immunoSEQ Assay, a bias-controlled multiplex PCR. The published analysis was carried out like this. The number of nucleated cells in each sample was estimated by amplification of reference gene primers within the assay. To quantify the absolute abundance of each unique TCRbeta CDR3 rearrangement, sequence reads were collapsed and filtered. For each sample, productive Simpson clonality was calculated as the square root of Simpson's diversity index across productive rearrangements. The table was pulled from immuneACCESS by TCRdb, which kept in-frame rearrangements only. Such tables lose some clones; where checked, under half of the loss comes from unresolved V genes, and the rest has no known cause. The DNA gave D and trimming, while V, J and clone size come from that table. In all, the sample holds around 100,000 clones, and roughly 87% of those were seen once. The top ten hold more than 5.5% of the sample.

Each collaborating institution followed its own protocols to collect whole blood in K2EDTA tubes. For TCRbeta analysis, collaborators shipped samples in one of three forms: frozen whole blood, isolated PBMCs, or DNA extracted from either of those sample types. Including cysteine and phenylalanine, the CDR3 has 16 amino acids. The kept DNA is CDR3 alone, 48 bases in frame from the first base. Cut back by 4 bases and 5 bases, the V and J ends lie 15 bases apart. Via the germline V gene (reference sequence), CDR1 is MNHNY and CDR2 SVGAGI. As regards this clone: Its antigen target is currently unknown. Base-call qualities are not available, and no considerably larger clone is one nucleotide away.

The source of this sequence is a human donor in a cohort sampled during active COVID-19. The sequence links TRBV6-6 to TRBJ1-6, and possibly TRBD1, on 6 matching bases. Input material: peripheral blood. The DNA is TGTGCCAGCAGTTTACCGGGACAAGAAAATAATTCACCCCTCCACTTT. This yields the protein CASSLPGQENNSPLHF.